This T cell receptor beta chain originates from a study of blood T cell repertoires in COVID-19. Study as a whole: There were acute and convalescent COVID-19 samples, and they came from the United States, Italy and Spain.

TCRdb keeps only in-frame clones here, not all; method: immunoSEQ multiplex PCR. The repertoire holds hundreds of thousands of clones, with 85% to 90% as singletons. The participants were between roughly 18 and 89 years old and came from fewer than 25 US areas. Cohorts were assigned according to the clinical history that participants reported. Exposed enrollees had met someone with a PCR-confirmed or clinician-diagnosed COVID-19 case at some point within the 2 weeks before study entry. This clone was seen once. The clonotype comes from a man between 50 and 59 years old who had been exposed to COVID-19. Sequenced input: PBMCs or T cells enriched from blood (not recorded which).

The CDR3 region has the DNA TGTGCCAGCAGCTTGGGCAGGCAAGAGACCCAGTACTTC. Translation: CASSLGRQETQYF. The chain employs TRBV5-5 and TRBJ2-5; D call uncertain. The CDR3 has 13 amino acids. CDR1 and CDR2 (germline): SGHKS, YYEKEE (reference sequence). Trimming removed 0 bases at V and 2 bases at J, with 5 bases between.